The source of this TCR beta chain is a study of blood T cell repertoires in COVID-19. Study in general: From the United States, Italy and Spain came samples of acute and convalescent COVID-19. From T cells, B-cell-depleted T cells, or PBMCs came the material, which was cDNA or gDNA.

Original processing notes: Amplifying reference gene primers gave estimates of nucleated cell counts. Method: immunoSEQ multiplex PCR; TCRdb's copy keeps in-frame clones and lacks some. That table furnishes V, J and clone size, whereas the DNA furnished D and trimming. This table has about 220,000 clones, roughly 84% appearing once. The trim removed 4 bases at V and 8 bases at J, leaving 5 bases unmatched. The CDR3 has 13 residues. The sequencing input was peripheral blood. This chain uses TRBV12-3 or TRBV12-4 with TRBJ1-2; TRBD1 matches 9 bases. This TCR came from a man aged 25-45 years with active or convalescent COVID-19. The CDR3: CASSSRQGGGYTF. The CDR3 DNA follows: TGTGCCAGCAGTTCGCGACAGGGGGGAGGCTACACCTTC.